A selection of T cell receptor beta chains follows, all from one sample in a study of cytomegalovirus exposure and HLA in healthy donors. Sequencing used immunoSEQ multiplex PCR; TCRdb keeps in-frame clones, though not all of them. Of roughly 100,000 clones in the sample, roughly 74% are singletons; the top ten hold 16%. Material: PBMCs. All receptors come from a woman aged 18 to 35 in good health and CMV-seropositive. Both conserved end residues are part of each CDR3. A D gene is named only where the DNA matches it firmly. Clone size appears in some rows only: once, few, many, or a class for an expanded clone.

J,D,V,size,DNA,CDR3
TRBJ1-1,-,TRBV27,-,TGTGCCAGCAGTTTACGCGGGGCCACCTCCTACACTGAAGCTTTCTTT,CASSLRGATSYTEAFF
TRBJ1-1,-,TRBV25-1,-,TGTGCCAGCTCGGACAAGATGAACACTGAAGCTTTCTTT,CASSDKMNTEAFF
TRBJ1-5,-,TRBV5-5,few,TGTGCCAGCAGCTCTCAACCCGGGACTTACAATTTATATTTT,CASSSQPGTYNLYF
TRBJ1-2,TRBD1,TRBV6-1,-,TGTGCCAGCAGTATAACGGACAGGTCCTTCTATGGCTACACCTTC,CASSITDRSFYGYTF
TRBJ2-5,-,TRBV4-1,few,TGCGCCAGCAGCCAAGGATGGGGGGGCGATCGAGAGACCCAGTACTTC,CASSQGWGGDRETQYF
TRBJ1-4,TRBD1,TRBV7-2,-,TGTGCCAGCAGCTTACGGACAGGGCGAGGGGAAAAACTGTTTTTT,CASSLRTGRGEKLFF
TRBJ2-7,-,TRBV5-4,once,TGTGCCAGCAGCACACCCGGGATGCGAAGCGGGCAGTACTTC,CASSTPGMRSGQYF
TRBJ2-7,-,TRBV10-2,-,TGTGCCAGCGCGTCTTCCGAGCAGTACTTC,CASASSEQYF
TRBJ2-4,-,TRBV7-2,once,TGTGCCAGCAGCCTGGGGGGAATGGGCAAAAACATTCAGTACTTC,CASSLGGMGKNIQYF
TRBJ2-7,-,TRBV11-3,-,TGTGCCAGCAGCGCGGGGATCGCCTACGAGCAGTACTTC,CASSAGIAYEQYF
TRBJ1-1,-,TRBV6-1,once,TGTGCCAGCAGTGGGCGGGGCCGGGGACTCACTGAAGCTTTCTTT,CASSGRGRGLTEAFF
TRBJ2-1,-,TRBV9,-,TGTGCCAGCACGCGGGCCAACTACAATGAGCAGTTCTTC,CASTRANYNEQFF
TRBJ2-2,TRBD1,TRBV7-9,-,TGTGCCAGCAGCTTAGGACAGGGGGCCGGGGAGCTGTTTTTT,CASSLGQGAGELFF
TRBJ1-1,-,TRBV6-5,-,TGTGCCAGCAGTTTAACAGGCGACATGAACACTGAAGCTTTCTTT,CASSLTGDMNTEAFF
TRBJ2-7,TRBD2,TRBV25-1,-,TGTGCCAGCCAACTAGCGCGCGAGCAGTACTTC,CASQLAREQYF
TRBJ1-2,-,TRBV7-2,-,TGTGCCAGCAGCTTAGATGCAGCTAACTATGGCTACACCTTC,CASSLDAANYGYTF
TRBJ1-4,-,TRBV21-1,-,TGTGCCAGCAGCAAAGGGCCAGGGTTAGGTGAAAAACTGTTTTTT,CASSKGPGLGEKLFF
TRBJ1-2,-,TRBV19,-,TGTGCCAGTAGTCAATTGAGGCCCAGGGAGGTTAGCTATGGCTACACCTTC,CASSQLRPREVSYGYTF
TRBJ2-6,-,TRBV5-4,-,TGTGCCAGCAGCTTGGCGCTGTCCTCTGGGGCCAACGTCCCGACTTTC,CASSLALSSGANVPTF
TRBJ2-3,-,TRBV7-8,-,TGTGCCAGCAGCTCGATCGTACTAGGGAGCACAGATACGCAGTATTTT,CASSSIVLGSTDTQYF
TRBJ1-1,-,TRBV7-9,few,TGTGCCAGCAGCACCGACACTCGGGGGGCTGAAGCTTTCTTT,CASSTDTRGAEAFF
TRBJ2-1,TRBD2,TRBV10-2,-,TGCGCCAGCAGTGAGTCGAAATGGGTGGGACTAGATCACAATGAGCAGTTCTTC,CASSESKWVGLDHNEQFF
TRBJ2-7,-,TRBV2,few,TGTGCCAGCAGGGGGGCCCTCTCCTACGAGCAGTACTTC,CASRGALSYEQYF
TRBJ2-7,TRBD2,TRBV7-6,-,TGTGCCAGCAGCCCCAGCGGGAGATCCTACGAGCAGTACTTC,CASSPSGRSYEQYF
TRBJ1-1,-,TRBV19,medium-sized,TGTGCCAGTAGTACTATACTCGGGAACACTGAAGCTTTCTTT,CASSTILGNTEAFF
TRBJ2-6,-,TRBV7-9,-,TGTGCCAGCAGCTTAGTCTCCGGGGCCAACGTCCTGACTTTC,CASSLVSGANVLTF
TRBJ1-1,-,TRBV7-9,once,TGTGCCAGCAGCTTCGGTTGGTTGAACACTGAAGCTTTCTTT,CASSFGWLNTEAFF
TRBJ2-7,TRBD2,TRBV29-1,-,TGCAGCGTGGCGGGGGGGGTGTCGCGCTACGAGCAGTACTTC,CSVAGGVSRYEQYF
TRBJ2-7,-,TRBV6-5,-,TGTGCCAGCAGTCGTTCTAGCGTATCATCCTACGAGCAGTACTTC,CASSRSSVSSYEQYF
TRBJ2-1,-,TRBV27,-,TGTGCCAGCAGCGGGGGCCTAGCGGACTACAATGAGCAGTTCTTC,CASSGGLADYNEQFF
TRBJ2-7,TRBD2,TRBV6-8,few,TGTGCCAGCAGTCGCCGGCTAGCGGGGCCCTACGAGCAGTACTTC,CASSRRLAGPYEQYF
TRBJ2-2,-,TRBV4-2,few,TGTGCCAGCAGCCAAGATAATCTAGCAGTGAACACCGGGGAGCTGTTTTTT,CASSQDNLAVNTGELFF
TRBJ1-2,-,TRBV7-4,-,TGTGCCAGCCTTATCAGGGGCTGGGGCTACACCTTC,CASLIRGWGYTF
TRBJ2-2,TRBD2,TRBV7-2,-,TGTGCCAGCAGCTCAGCGGGAGGGGTCACCGGGGAGCTGTTTTTT,CASSSAGGVTGELFF
TRBJ2-1,-,TRBV18,-,TGTGCCAGCTCACCCGCCTTGCAGGCGGGAAACAATGAGCAGTTCTTC,CASSPALQAGNNEQFF
TRBJ2-6,TRBD1,TRBV18,-,TGTGCCAGCTCATCAGGACAGGCCTCTGGGGCCAACGTCCTGACTTTC,CASSSGQASGANVLTF
TRBJ2-3,TRBD1,TRBV19,-,TGTGCCAGTAGTATCAGACAGGGGTCGAGTACGCAGTATTTT,CASSIRQGSSTQYF
TRBJ2-1,TRBD1,TRBV6-5,-,TGTGCCAGCAGGGGGACAGGGGGCTTGGTAGGTGAGCAGTTCTTC,CASRGTGGLVGEQFF
TRBJ1-4,TRBD1,TRBV19,-,TGTGCCAGTAGTATCGACAGGGTTGGTGAAAAACTGTTTTTT,CASSIDRVGEKLFF
TRBJ2-7,TRBD2,TRBV2,-,TGTGCCAGCAGTGGTGCTAGCGGGGAGGAGTACTTC,CASSGASGEEYF
TRBJ1-2,-,TRBV5-1,once,TGCGCCAGCAGCTTGGTTCCAGGGCAGGTCTATGGCTACACCTTC,CASSLVPGQVYGYTF
TRBJ1-2,TRBD1,TRBV25-1,-,TGTGCCAGCAGTGGTCCGGACAGGGCGGATGGCTACACCTTC,CASSGPDRADGYTF
TRBJ2-5,-,TRBV20-1,once,TGCAGTGCACTGAGAGAGACCCAGTACTTC,CSALRETQYF
TRBJ2-3,-,TRBV6-4,-,TGTGCCAGCAGTGACCTAACCTGGGGCAGCACAGATACGCAGTATTTT,CASSDLTWGSTDTQYF